This T cell receptor (beta chain) was captured in a study of T-cell reconstitution after alpha-beta-depleted transplantation in children. Study-wide results and caveats: About two months after transplant, alpha-beta T cells reportedly came from several hundred expanded graft clones.

For this clonotype: Its antigen remains unknown.

Preparation of the TCRbeta library used unique molecular identifiers. MiXCR, applied by TCRdb to the PCR reads, yields one record per CDR3 protein. This sample carries under 85,000 distinct CDR3 sequences, 15% to 20% of them seen once, and the ten largest clones take about 51%. Germline loops: CDR1 MGHRA, CDR2 YSYEKL. The V segment lost 2 bases and the J segment 7 bases; nucleotides outside the gene matches: 7. CDR3 length: 16 residues. This clonotype was sampled from a male patient between 2 and 9 years old who had a stem cell transplant for acute lymphoblastic leukemia, so the T cells may come from the graft donor. The chain uses TRBV4-1 and TRBJ2-1; 11 bases match TRBD2. The sample consisted of PBMCs, mostly from graft donor cells, taken 360 days after TCRalphabeta/CD19-depleted stem cell transplant. The CDR3: CASSQIPGLAGNEQFF. CDR3 nucleotide sequence: TGCGCCAGCAGCCAAATCCCTGGACTAGCGGGTAATGAGCAGTTCTTC.